This T cell receptor (beta chain) was identified in a study of CD4 T cells in relation to SARS-CoV-2 and coronaviruses. Study overall: ViraFEST: approximately eleven-day antigen culture of PBMCs, then TCR beta CDR3 sequencing. Two subjects were Hispanic; patients were 7 or 8 males and 4 females.

This CDR3 is built from 15 residues. CDR1 is SGDLS, CDR2 YYNGEE, per germline. Trimming removed 1 base at V and 0 bases at J, with 8 bases between. CD4 enrichment then naive enrichment separated naive from memory CD4+ cells. Concerning this clone itself: The antigen remains undetermined.

The table came from immunoSEQ multiplex PCR; TCRdb's copy has only in-frame clones and leaves some out. The table records around 30,000 clones, 65% to 80% of them present only once. The sequence was collected from an adult with COVID-19. The V and J genes are TRBV9 and TRBJ2-1, with D tentatively TRBD2 (6 bases). The sample consisted of memory CD4+ T cells from PBMCs, cultured in vitro. DNA of the CDR3: TGTGCCAGCAGCGTAACGGGACTCTCCTACAATGAGCAGTTCTTC. Protein product: CASSVTGLSYNEQFF.